This T cell receptor beta chain was documented in a study of blood T cell repertoires in COVID-19. At the level of the study: The United States, Italy and Spain were the sources of the acute and convalescent COVID-19 samples. PBMCs, B-cell-depleted T cells, or T cells were the source of the cDNA or gDNA that made up the material.

Sequencing was performed with immunoSEQ multiplex PCR; in TCRdb, only in-frame clones are kept and a portion is missing. The table shows a few hundred thousand clones, with about 91% occurring only once. Of note for this clone: Germline is not matched at one junction end, which may reflect a read error.

The sequence derives from a woman under 40 with COVID-19, enrolled during active disease. Sequencing was done on a sample of peripheral blood.

In DNA, the CDR3 is TGCGCCAGCAGCCAAGAGACAGGGCCTTGGACCGAGGAGCTGTTTTTT. This encodes CASSQETGPWTEELFF. This sequence joins TRBV4-3 and TRBJ2-2, with 7 nucleotides matching TRBD1. This CDR3 has 16 residues. Germline V gene lookup returns CDR1 LGHNA and CDR2 YSLEER.